The clone carrying this T cell receptor (beta chain) was recorded many times. Its target is unknown. This sample is drawn from a study of glioma-infiltrating T cells. Overall study findings and caveats: Very few CDR3 sequences were shared between tissue and blood. Tissue-blood divergence was below expectation in non-neoplastic patients, above in gliomas.

TCR alpha and beta CDR3 regions were amplified from RNA using iRepertoire nested multiplex PCR. Tissue mRNA or PBMC total RNA, about 85-400 ng, went into one-step reverse transcription and amplification. MiXCR, run by TCRdb on the multiplex PCR reads, gives a single entry per CDR3 protein. The table has 150,000 to 200,000 distinct CDR3 sequences, over 30% seen once. The sequence was collected from a human donor with low-grade glioma or glioblastoma, undergoing nonglioma brain surgery, or in good health (not recorded which). Sequencing was performed on glioma tissue, nonneoplastic brain tissue, or PBMCs (not recorded which).

The CDR3 here is CASSQDLLGSGTEAFF. The CDR3 nucleotides read TGTGCCAGCAGCCAAGACCTCCTGGGTTCGGGCACTGAAGCTTTCTTT. The chain recombines TRBV4-2 with TRBJ1-1; no clear D. The CDR3 loop spans 16 amino acids. Trimming left V 0 bases short and J 4 bases short, with 15 bases between. Per germline, CDR1 LGHNA and CDR2 YNFKEQ.